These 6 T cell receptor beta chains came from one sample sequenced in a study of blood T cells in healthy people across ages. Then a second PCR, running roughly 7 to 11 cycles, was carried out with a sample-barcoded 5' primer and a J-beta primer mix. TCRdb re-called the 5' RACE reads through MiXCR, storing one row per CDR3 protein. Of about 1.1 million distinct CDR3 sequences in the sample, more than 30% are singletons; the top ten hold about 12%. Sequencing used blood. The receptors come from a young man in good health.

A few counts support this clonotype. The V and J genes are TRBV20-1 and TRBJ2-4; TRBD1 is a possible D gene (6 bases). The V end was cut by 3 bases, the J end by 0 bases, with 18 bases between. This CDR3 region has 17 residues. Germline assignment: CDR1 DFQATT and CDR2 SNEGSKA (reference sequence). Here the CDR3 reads CSARTSQGDLAKNIQYF. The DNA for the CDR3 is TGCAGTGCTAGGACTTCACAGGGAGACCTAGCCAAAAACATTCAGTACTTC.

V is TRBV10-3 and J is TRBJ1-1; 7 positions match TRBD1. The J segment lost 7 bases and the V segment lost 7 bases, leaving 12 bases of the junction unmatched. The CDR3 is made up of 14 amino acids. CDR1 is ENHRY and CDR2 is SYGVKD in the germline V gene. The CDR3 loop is CAITTGVCGGEAFF. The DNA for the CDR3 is TGTGCCATCACTACAGGGGTGTGCGGCGGTGAAGCTTTCTTT.

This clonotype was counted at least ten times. CDR3 loop: CASSVPLLAGVTDTQYF. The DNA for the CDR3 is TGTGCCAGCAGCGTTCCCCTACTAGCGGGGGTCACAGATACGCAGTATTTT. The chain recombines TRBV7-2 with TRBJ2-3, with 11 bases that match TRBD2. Germline loops: CDR1 SGHTA, CDR2 FQGNSA. The CDR3 extends over 17 amino acids. Trimming removed 5 bases from V and 2 bases from J; junction bases left unmatched: 9.

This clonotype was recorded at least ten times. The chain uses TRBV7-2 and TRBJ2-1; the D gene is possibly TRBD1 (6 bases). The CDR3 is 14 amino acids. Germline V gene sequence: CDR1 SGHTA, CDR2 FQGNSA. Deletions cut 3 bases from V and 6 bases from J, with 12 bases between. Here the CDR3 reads CASSLVGQLNEQFF. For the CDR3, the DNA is TGTGCCAGCAGCTTGGTAGGACAGCTCAATGAGCAGTTCTTC.

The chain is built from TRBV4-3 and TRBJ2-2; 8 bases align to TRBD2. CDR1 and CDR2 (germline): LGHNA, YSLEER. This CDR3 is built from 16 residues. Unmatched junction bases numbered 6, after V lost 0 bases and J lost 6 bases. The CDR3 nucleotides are TGCGCCAGCAGCCAAGAATTTGCGGGGGGCGCCGGGGAGCTGTTTTTT. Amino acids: CASSQEFAGGAGELFF.

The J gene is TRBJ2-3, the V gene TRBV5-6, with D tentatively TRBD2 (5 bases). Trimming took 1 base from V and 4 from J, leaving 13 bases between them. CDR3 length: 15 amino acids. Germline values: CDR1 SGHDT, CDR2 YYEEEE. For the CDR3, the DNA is TGTGCCAGCAGCTTGTACGACCCGAGGGCAGATACGCAGTATTTT. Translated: CASSLYDPRADTQYF.